These T cell receptor beta chains were read from a single sample in a study of cytomegalovirus exposure and HLA in healthy donors. Clones were sequenced by immunoSEQ multiplex PCR, and TCRdb holds only the in-frame ones, with some missing. The sample shows tens of thousands of clones, 70% to 90% of them seen only once. The sequenced material came from PBMCs. The receptors stem from a woman between 18 and 29 years old in good health and CMV-seropositive. Both conserved end residues are part of each CDR3. The D gene is left open where the match is weak. Expanded clones get a size class; other rows say once, few or many, or leave the size out.

j_call: TRBJ1-2; v_call: TRBV11-2; clone_size: -; d_call: -; cdr3_nt: TGTGCCAGCAGCGCGGGGTGGGAGGCTAACTATGGCTACACCTTC; cdr3_aa: CASSAGWEANYGYTF
j_call: TRBJ2-1; v_call: TRBV7-6; clone_size: -; d_call: -; cdr3_nt: TGTGCCAGCAGCACCCGCGGGGGCCCCTCCTACAATGAGCAGTTCTTC; cdr3_aa: CASSTRGGPSYNEQFF
j_call: TRBJ2-1; v_call: TRBV5-4; clone_size: -; d_call: -; cdr3_nt: TGTGCCAGCAGCTTGGTGCGGGGTGGGAATGAGCAGTTCTTC; cdr3_aa: CASSLVRGGNEQFF
j_call: TRBJ1-4; v_call: TRBV4-3; clone_size: -; d_call: -; cdr3_nt: TGCGCCAGCAGCCAAGGTCAGGGCCGAGAAAAACTGTTTTTT; cdr3_aa: CASSQGQGREKLFF
j_call: TRBJ1-1; v_call: TRBV10-3; clone_size: -; d_call: TRBD1; cdr3_nt: TGTGCCATCAGACCCGGACAGGGGGCCGTCACTGAAGCTTTCTTT; cdr3_aa: CAIRPGQGAVTEAFF
j_call: TRBJ1-2; v_call: TRBV7-3; clone_size: -; d_call: -; cdr3_nt: TGTGCCAGCAGCTTTCCGTGGACAGCCCGAAACTATGGCTACACCTTC; cdr3_aa: CASSFPWTARNYGYTF
j_call: TRBJ2-5; v_call: TRBV6-1; clone_size: -; d_call: TRBD1; cdr3_nt: TGTGCCAGCAGTCAGGGACAGGGGGATTGGGAGACCCAGTACTTC; cdr3_aa: CASSQGQGDWETQYF
j_call: TRBJ2-7; v_call: TRBV27; clone_size: -; d_call: TRBD1; cdr3_nt: TGTGCCAGCAGTTTCCGTTCCGGGGGACAGGTATCGGACGGACTCGAGCAGTACTTC; cdr3_aa: CASSFRSGGQVSDGLEQYF
j_call: TRBJ2-3; v_call: TRBV2; clone_size: few; d_call: TRBD2; cdr3_nt: TGTGCCAGCATCCAAGGACTAGCGGGAATGGGTGATACGCAGTATTTT; cdr3_aa: CASIQGLAGMGDTQYF
j_call: TRBJ2-1; v_call: TRBV28; clone_size: -; d_call: TRBD2; cdr3_nt: TGTGCCAGCAGCAGCCGACTAGCGGGAAGGAACAATGAGCAGTTCTTC; cdr3_aa: CASSSRLAGRNNEQFF
j_call: TRBJ1-1; v_call: TRBV11-2; clone_size: -; d_call: -; cdr3_nt: TGTGCCAGCAGCTTAGCTACGGGAGCTTTCTTT; cdr3_aa: CASSLATGAFF